This TCR beta chain was sequenced in a study of T cell responses to AZD1222 COVID-19 vaccine. Findings of the study overall: A mostly white British donor set with more females was recruited, and clonal diversity was possibly underestimated.

This clone has just a few counts. Its matching antigen is unknown. Assay: immunoSEQ multiplex PCR; the TCRdb copy retains only in-frame clones and omits some. Of 150,000 or so clones listed, about 85% are singletons. Sequences were derived from peripheral blood, sampled on day 0 of AZD1222 vaccination. The TCR was taken from an adult in good health.

The CDR3 spells CASNKDRVSTEAFF. The CDR3 DNA reads TGTGCCAGCAATAAAGACAGGGTCAGCACTGAAGCTTTCTTT. The rearrangement joins TRBV6-5 to TRBJ1-1; 7 bases agree with TRBD1. The CDR3 covers 14 residues. CDR1 and CDR2 (germline): MNHEY, SVGAGI. V trimming: 7 bases; J trimming: 4 bases; junction bases outside the gene matches: 9.